These 9 T cell receptor beta chains share one sample of origin, sequenced in a study of identical twins. Via MiXCR, TCRdb re-called the 5' RACE reads, giving one row per CDR3 protein. The sample yields approximately 260,000 distinct CDR3 sequences, 11% to 15% seen once. The sample consisted of memory (CD45RO+) T cells sorted from blood. The receptors were gathered from a woman aged 18-29 years in good health.

The chain links TRBV6-5 to TRBJ2-2; 7 bases are a match to TRBD1. V lost 0 bases, J lost 4 bases, and 8 bases stayed unmatched. Germline lookup yields CDR1 MNHEY and CDR2 SVGAGI. This CDR3 is built from 17 residues. The CDR3: CASSYSGTASRTGELFF. CDR3 DNA: TGTGCCAGCAGTTACTCTGGGACAGCATCACGCACCGGGGAGCTGTTTTTT.

This chain joins TRBV19 and TRBJ2-5; D call uncertain. Germline CDR1 and CDR2: LNHDA and SQIVND (reference sequence). The CDR3 length is 14 residues. Trimming pared 3 bases from V and 4 bases from J, leaving 12 bases between. CDR3 coding DNA: TGTGCCAGTAGTATTGGCAGGCTGCGAGAGACCCAGTACTTC. Translation: CASSIGRLRETQYF.

V and J are TRBV5-5 and TRBJ1-6, with 8 bases that match TRBD1. CDR1 and CDR2 (germline): SGHKS, YYEKEE (reference sequence). The CDR3 consists of 15 residues. The V segment lost 4 bases and the J segment 10 bases; nucleotides outside the gene matches: 10. The CDR3 loop reads CASSLRDRILSPLHF. CDR3 nucleotide sequence: TGTGCCAGCAGCCTAAGGGACAGGATTTTATCACCCCTCCACTTT.

This clonotype has more than one count but fewer than ten. The rearrangement uses TRBV20-1 and TRBJ1-1; D possibly corresponds to TRBD1 (6 bases). There are 14 residues in the CDR3. The germline V gene has CDR1 DFQATT and CDR2 SNEGSKA (reference sequence). V was cut by 3 bases and J by 3 bases, with 14 bases left in between. The chain's CDR3 is CSARGAGADTEAFF. The DNA of the CDR3 is TGCAGTGCTAGGGGGGCGGGGGCCGACACTGAAGCTTTCTTT.

This clonotype occurred many times. The V gene is TRBV10-3, the J gene TRBJ2-1, with 7 bases identical to TRBD2. The CDR3 runs to 19 residues. The germline gives CDR1 ENHRY, CDR2 SYGVKD. Germline trimming cut 1 base from V and 1 base from J; bases unmatched to any gene: 13. CDR3 sequence reads: CAISEFRLADRLSYNEQFF. CDR3 nucleotides: TGTGCCATCAGTGAGTTTCGGCTAGCGGATCGATTATCCTACAATGAGCAGTTCTTC.

The rearrangement links TRBV12-3 or TRBV12-4 to TRBJ1-1, with 11 bases matching TRBD1. This CDR3 has 15 amino acids. Trimming took 6 bases from V and 3 from J; bases not matched to a gene: 6. This CDR3 is CASSGQGAPYTEAFF. CDR3 sequence (DNA): TGTGCCAGCAGCGGACAGGGGGCGCCTTACACTGAAGCTTTCTTT.

This clonotype occurred many times. CDR3 amino acids: CASSATHGTAASTDTQYF. The CDR3 region has the DNA TGTGCCAGCAGCGCAACCCACGGGACGGCGGCCAGCACAGATACGCAGTATTTT. The V gene is TRBV9, the J gene TRBJ2-3; D is tentatively TRBD1 or TRBD2 (5 bases each). The germline V and J ends were trimmed by 3 bases and 0 bases, with 20 bases remaining between them. The CDR3 runs 18 residues. Germline CDR1 and CDR2: SGDLS and YYNGEE.

About this clonotype: The junction departs from the called germline gene at one end, perhaps through a read error. This chain joins TRBV5-6 and TRBJ2-7; either TRBD1 or TRBD2 may fit D (5 bases each). The CDR3 sequence is 14 residues long. Germline CDR1 and CDR2: SGHDT and YYEEEE. As DNA, the CDR3 is TGTGCCATCAGCCCGGGACCCTACTCCTACGAGCAGTACTTC. This translates into CAISPGPYSYEQYF.

In DNA form, the CDR3 reads TGTGCCAGCAGCTACACCTCTAATGAAAAACTGTTTTTT. Encoded protein: CASSYTSNEKLFF. The chain combines TRBV7-6 with TRBJ1-4; D ambiguous. Germline assignment: CDR1 SGHVS and CDR2 FNYEAQ. The CDR3 has 13 amino acids. The germline V and J ends were trimmed by 4 bases and 3 bases, with 6 bases remaining between them.